One sample yielded the 27 T cell receptor beta chains listed below, sequenced in a study of blood T cells in healthy people across ages. With a J-beta primer mix and a sample-barcoded 5' primer, a second PCR ran about 7 to 11 cycles. TCRdb processed the 5' RACE reads anew with MiXCR; each CDR3 protein has one entry. This sample has about 1.5 million distinct CDR3 sequences, with 40% to 45% found just once. Sequenced: blood. The source of these receptors is a young woman in good health.

CDR3 protein: CASRFRDFGSYEQYF. CDR3 nucleotides: TGTGCCAGCAGATTCCGGGACTTTGGGTCCTACGAGCAGTACTTC. The V call is TRBV6-2 or TRBV6-3, the J call TRBJ2-7; weak D call: TRBD2 (6 bases). Germline V gene lookup returns CDR1 MNHEY and CDR2 SVGEGT. With 6 bases removed from V and 1 base from J, the gap between germline ends came to 16 bases. The CDR3 length is 15 residues.

This clonotype turned up a few times. J is TRBJ2-1 and V is TRBV6-5; D remains ambiguous. V was pared by 0 bases and J by 0 bases, with 9 bases between. The CDR3 runs 16 residues. The V gene's germline CDR1 is MNHEY and CDR2 SVGAGI. CDR3 in amino acids: CASSYSIAASYNEQFF. The CDR3 bases are TGTGCCAGCAGTTACTCGATTGCGGCCTCCTACAATGAGCAGTTCTTC.

The V and J genes are TRBV4-1 and TRBJ2-2, with 10 bases identical to TRBD1. Germline V gene lookup returns CDR1 MGHRA and CDR2 YSYEKL. V was pared by 3 bases and J by 3 bases, with 7 bases of the junction left unmatched. The CDR3 consists of 17 residues. CDR3 DNA sequence: TGCGCCAGCAGCCAGGGACGGACAGGGGGGCACACCGGGGAGCTGTTTTTT. It translates to CASSQGRTGGHTGELFF.

CDR3 nucleotides: TGTGCCAGCAGCTTAAATGCCGGGAGAGGCCAAGAGACCCAGTACTTC. It yields the protein CASSLNAGRGQETQYF. This chain connects TRBV7-2 to TRBJ2-4; weak D call: TRBD2 (6 bases). Gene TRBJ2-5 matches the end of the DNA better, so the J call may be wrong. The germline V gene encodes CDR1 SGHTA and CDR2 FQGNSA. The CDR3 sequence is 16 residues long.

The V call is TRBV7-2, the J call TRBJ2-7, with D perhaps TRBD1 (7 bases). Germline CDR1 is SGHTA and CDR2 is FQGNSA. Trimming cost V 2 bases and J 3 bases, with 11 bases left between them. CDR3 length: 14 amino acids. In DNA form, the CDR3 reads TGTGCCAGCAGCTTACACAGGGGAGGCTACGAGCAGTACTTC. This translates into CASSLHRGGYEQYF.

The V gene is TRBV15, the J gene TRBJ1-5, with D possibly TRBD1 on 6 matching bases. The CDR3 sequence is 16 residues long. The V gene's germline CDR1 is LNHNV and CDR2 YYDKDF (reference sequence). The V and J ends lost 0 bases and 4 bases respectively, with 13 bases between them. CDR3 residues: CATSRDGRGPNQPQHF. Written as DNA, the CDR3 is TGTGCCACCAGCAGAGATGGCAGGGGCCCTAATCAGCCCCAGCATTTT. The complete variable domain, with remaining parts taken from reference TRBV15 and TRBJ1-5, reads DAMVIQNPRYQVTQFGKPVTLSCSQTLNHNVMYWYQQKSSQAPKLLFHYYDKDFNNEADTPDNFQSRRPNTSFCFLDIRSPGLGDTAMYLCATSRDGRGPNQPQHFGDGTRLSIL.

The J gene is TRBJ2-1, the V gene TRBV7-2, with D hard to call. The CDR3 has 12 amino acids. Per germline, CDR1 SGHTA and CDR2 FQGNSA. V was shortened by 5 bases and J by 9 bases, with 11 bases between the two germline ends. Here the CDR3 reads CASSPVRPEQFF. The DNA of the CDR3 is TGTGCCAGCAGCCCCGTACGGCCTGAGCAGTTCTTC.

In its sample, this clonotype was seen once. The chain employs TRBV10-3 and TRBJ1-1; D possibly corresponds to TRBD1 (5 bases). The germline CDR1 and CDR2 sequences are ENHRY and SYGVKD. The V gene lost 10 bases and the J gene lost 2 bases, with 17 bases spanning the gap. The CDR3 runs to 14 residues. The CDR3 sequence is CATSGLLRNTEAFF. The CDR3 DNA is TGTGCCACCTCAGGGCTCCTTCGCAACACTGAAGCTTTCTTT.

Remarks on this clonotype: At one end the junction does not follow the germline gene, possibly because of a read error. The chain links TRBV6-5 to TRBJ1-2; D unclear. CDR1 is MNHEY and CDR2 is SVGAGI in the germline V gene. The CDR3 spans 14 residues. In nucleotides, the CDR3 is TGTGCCAGCAGTTACTCGCGCGGCAACTATGGCCACACCTTC. It yields the protein CASSYSRGNYGHTF.

This clonotype has a single count. V gene TRBV10-2 combines with J gene TRBJ1-2; 10 bases map to TRBD1. The V and J ends lost 3 bases and 7 bases, in that order; junction bases with no gene match: 8. CDR1 is WSHSY, CDR2 SAAADI, per germline. This CDR3 spans 15 amino acids. This chain's CDR3 is CASSDPTGGEFGYTF. The CDR3 nucleotides are TGCGCCAGCAGTGACCCGACAGGGGGCGAATTTGGCTACACCTTC.

This clonotype has a handful of counts. This chain links TRBV24-1 with TRBJ2-3; D may be TRBD2 (5 bases). Germline CDR1 KGHDR, CDR2 SFDVKD. V was pared by 3 bases and J by 4 bases, with 10 bases between. This CDR3 comprises 14 residues. CDR3 in amino acids: CATSDATRADTQYF. DNA of the CDR3: TGTGCCACCAGTGATGCCACGCGGGCAGATACGCAGTATTTT.

The V and J genes are TRBV6-1 and TRBJ1-1; no clear D. The CDR3 is 15 amino acids. Germline CDR1 and CDR2: MNHNS and SASEGT. Trimming removed 0 bases at V and 11 bases at J, with 19 bases between. In DNA form, the CDR3 reads TGTGCCAGCAGTGAAGCCAATTTATGGTCTGAAGGGGCTTTCTTT. This sequence encodes CASSEANLWSEGAFF.

This clonotype was seen at least ten times. The rearrangement links TRBV10-3 to TRBJ2-7; no firm D call. Trimming took 0 bases from V and 9 from J, leaving 21 bases between them. This CDR3 has 16 amino acids. Germline CDR1 reads ENHRY; CDR2 reads SYGVKD. CDR3 coding DNA: TGTGCCATCAGTGAGTCGGTTGGCAGCCAAAGGGTTGGGCAGTACTTC. It translates to CAISESVGSQRVGQYF.

The J gene is TRBJ2-1, the V gene TRBV4-3; a possible D gene is TRBD1 (5 bases). Per germline, CDR1 LGHNA and CDR2 YSLEER. This CDR3 spans 15 amino acids. Deletions cut 0 bases from V and 7 bases from J, with 13 bases between. The CDR3 loop is CASSQDRRVGNEQFF. The CDR3 DNA is TGCGCCAGCAGCCAAGATCGCAGGGTGGGGAATGAGCAGTTCTTC.

This rearrangement joins TRBV27 to TRBJ2-5; D may match TRBD1 or TRBD2 (5 bases each). The DNA end favors TRBJ2-7, so the J call may be wrong. Per the germline V gene, CDR1 is MNHEY and CDR2 is SMNVEV (reference sequence). The CDR3 consists of 14 residues. The CDR3: CASRSVGPGNEQYF. DNA of the CDR3: TGTGCCAGCCGTTCCGTGGGACCGGGCAACGAGCAGTACTTC.

The gene calls are TRBV10-3 and TRBJ2-5, with D possibly being TRBD2 (5 bases). CDR3 length: 16 amino acids. The V and J ends lost 3 bases and 5 bases respectively, with 19 bases between them. Germline lookup yields CDR1 ENHRY and CDR2 SYGVKD. CDR3 sequence: CAISDRGSGFGETQYF. In DNA, the CDR3 is TGTGCCATCAGTGATCGCGGGTCGGGTTTTGGGGAGACCCAGTACTTC.

This chain links TRBV2 with TRBJ2-7; tentative D call: TRBD1 (5 bases). The CDR3 contains 15 residues. Trimming removed 4 bases at V and 0 bases at J, with 13 bases between. Looked up from germline, CDR1 is SNHLY and CDR2 is FYNNEI. CDR3 region: CASSVTGFSSYEQYF. The CDR3 DNA sequence: TGTGCCAGCAGTGTTACAGGCTTTAGCTCCTACGAGCAGTACTTC.

J is TRBJ1-6 and V is TRBV20-1, with unresolved D. The CDR3 runs to 14 residues. The germline V gene encodes CDR1 DFQATT and CDR2 SNEGSKA (reference sequence). V was trimmed by 2 bases and J by 5 bases, leaving 10 bases between them. The CDR3 coding sequence is TGCAGTGCTAGACTTGGGCCCCATAATTCACCCCTCCACTTT. Translating it yields CSARLGPHNSPLHF.

In its sample, this clonotype was seen a few times. V gene TRBV30 combines with J gene TRBJ2-1; D not resolved. CDR1 is GTSNPN and CDR2 is SVGIG in the germline V gene (reference sequence). This CDR3 is 12 amino acids long. The germline V and J ends were trimmed by 2 bases and 4 bases, with 6 bases remaining between them. CDR3 region: CAWSYLYNEQFF. DNA for the CDR3: TGTGCCTGGAGTTATCTGTACAATGAGCAGTTCTTC.

On this clonotype itself: Compared with germline, one end of the junction differs, possibly owing to a read error. This chain connects TRBV7-9 to TRBJ2-1; D gene ambiguous. CDR3 size: 15 residues. The germline gives CDR1 SEHNR, CDR2 FQNEAQ (reference sequence). The CDR3 loop is CASSLSEASYNEQFF. The CDR3 bases are TGTGCCAGCAGCTTAAGTGAAGCCTCCTACAACGAGCAGTTCTTC.

This clonotype came up many times. The genes are TRBV25-1 and TRBJ2-3; possible D gene TRBD2, 6 bases. Germline CDR1 reads MGHDK; CDR2 reads SYGVNS. This CDR3 has 14 amino acids. Trimming pared 4 bases from V and 1 base from J, leaving 9 bases between. The CDR3 region is CASSGGVGTDTQYF. In nucleotides, the CDR3 is TGTGCCAGCAGTGGGGGGGTGGGCACAGATACGCAGTATTTT.

The chain joins TRBV12-3 or TRBV12-4 to TRBJ2-3; D might be TRBD2 (6 bases). The CDR3 covers 15 residues. V lost 10 bases to trimming and J lost 2 bases, with 19 bases between them. The DNA for the CDR3 is TGTGCCACCACGTGGCGGGACCACTTCACAGATACGCAGTATTTT. Its protein is CATTWRDHFTDTQYF.

There are a few counts of this clonotype. The chain has TRBV5-6 and TRBJ1-6; maybe TRBD1 (5 bases). Germline V gene data show CDR1 as SGHDT and CDR2 as YYEEEE. Trimming pared 0 bases from V and 0 bases from J, leaving 10 bases between. This CDR3 spans 17 amino acids. CDR3 in DNA: TGTGCCAGCAGCTTGGGGACACCTGGCTCCTATAATTCACCCCTCCACTTT. Its protein product is CASSLGTPGSYNSPLHF.

This chain links TRBV14 with TRBJ1-1, with D uncertain. The CDR3 length is 13 residues. V lost 4 bases to trimming and J lost 8 bases, with 14 bases between them. Germline V gene lookup returns CDR1 SGHDN and CDR2 FVKESK. CDR3 loop: CASSRIDRYEAFF. Here the CDR3 DNA reads TGTGCCAGCAGCCGAATAGACCGTTACGAAGCTTTCTTT.

The rearrangement joins TRBV12-3 or TRBV12-4 to TRBJ2-7, with D tentatively TRBD2 (6 bases). Deletions cut 5 bases from V and 7 bases from J, with 12 bases between. The CDR3 contains 12 residues. The CDR3, as DNA: TGTGCCAGCAGTCCCGCGGGGAATGAGCAGTACTTC. Amino acid sequence: CASSPAGNEQYF.

The V gene is TRBV24-1, the J gene TRBJ2-1; D might be TRBD1 or TRBD2, each matching 5 bases. V lost 1 base, J lost 14 bases, and 14 bases lay in between. The CDR3 spans 13 residues. CDR1 is KGHDR, CDR2 SFDVKD, per germline. In DNA, the CDR3 is TGTGCCACCAGTGATTTCAGAGACGGGGCAGAGTTCTTC. Translation gives CATSDFRDGAEFF.

Points on this clonotype: An end of the junction differs from the germline gene, which may be a read error. The J gene is TRBJ2-1, the V gene TRBV6-1, with D hard to call. The CDR3 runs 14 residues. CDR1 and CDR2 from the germline V gene are MNHNS and SASEGT. CDR3 amino acids: CASGEELFVGPQFF. In nucleotides, the CDR3 is TGTGCCAGCGGTGAAGAATTATTCGTCGGACCGCAGTTCTTC.